One and the same sample provided the 18 T cell receptor beta chains below, sequenced in a study of T cells after yellow fever vaccination. Each CDR3 protein is one row after TCRdb ran MiXCR on the 5' RACE reads. The sample carries roughly 300,000 distinct CDR3 sequences, around 6.8% recorded once. Sequences were derived from PBMCs, sampled about 49 days after the first yellow fever vaccination. All receptors derive from a man younger than 35 who received the YFV17D yellow fever vaccine.

This clonotype was observed at least ten times. The chain recombines TRBV5-6 with TRBJ2-1, with D unclear. Germline V gene lookup returns CDR1 SGHDT and CDR2 YYEEEE. The CDR3 length is 11 residues. Deletions cut 0 bases from V and 8 bases from J, with 3 bases between. The CDR3 DNA reads as TGTGCCAGCAGCTTGGTCGATGAGCAGTTCTTC. Translating it yields CASSLVDEQFF.

This clonotype has a handful of counts. The chain carries TRBV3-1 and TRBJ2-6; tentatively, D is TRBD1 (6 bases). Trimming took off 1 base at V and 1 base at J, with 8 bases between the two ends. Germline CDR1 is LGHDT and CDR2 is YNNKEL (reference sequence). This CDR3 has 16 residues. The CDR3 spells CASSQGTASGANVLTF. CDR3 sequence (DNA): TGTGCCAGCAGCCAAGGGACAGCTTCTGGGGCCAACGTCCTGACTTTC.

This clonotype was observed many times. The chain employs TRBV5-8 and TRBJ2-7; D is unclear. The CDR3 sequence is 12 residues long. Trimming removed 0 bases at V and 5 bases at J, with 6 bases between. Germline loops: CDR1 SGHTS, CDR2 YDEGEE. The CDR3 sequence: CASSLAGDEQYV. CDR3 bases: TGTGCCAGCAGCTTGGCCGGAGACGAGCAGTACGTC.

This clonotype was observed many times. The chain is built from TRBV12-3 or TRBV12-4 and TRBJ2-1; D remains unclear. The ends were cut back, 2 bases at V and 10 bases at J, with 6 bases in the middle. This CDR3 spans 11 amino acids. This CDR3 reads CASSLRDEQFF. In DNA, the CDR3 is TGTGCCAGCAGTTTAAGAGACGAGCAGTTCTTC.

The J gene is TRBJ2-2, the V gene TRBV19; 12 bases fit TRBD2. Germline V gives CDR1 LNHDA, CDR2 SQIVND (reference sequence). V gave up 7 bases and J gave up 2 bases; unmatched junction bases: 2. The CDR3 has 15 residues. The CDR3 DNA sequence: TGTGCCAGTAAGACTAGCGGGGGTAACACCGGGGAGCTGTTTTTT. Translation: CASKTSGGNTGELFF.

The chain carries TRBV4-3 and TRBJ2-1; D remains ambiguous. Germline V gene sequence: CDR1 LGHNA, CDR2 YSLEER. The length of the CDR3 is 17 residues. The V gene lost 1 base and the J gene lost 0 bases, with 13 bases spanning the gap. The CDR3 DNA reads as TGCGCCAGCAGCCAAGGGTCCCACTGGGACTCCTACAATGAGCAGTTCTTC. Its protein product is CASSQGSHWDSYNEQFF.

This clonotype was observed at least ten times. This chain joins TRBV7-9 and TRBJ2-1; the D is unclear. Trimming stripped 4 bases from V and 9 bases from J, with 16 bases between. CDR3 length: 14 residues. Germline V gene sequence: CDR1 SEHNR, CDR2 FQNEAQ (reference sequence). The CDR3 sequence is CASSSPVHIGEQFF. The CDR3 coding sequence is TGTGCCAGCAGCTCACCTGTCCATATCGGTGAGCAGTTCTTC. The full variable domain, completed using reference TRBV7-9 and TRBJ2-1, is DTGVSQNPRHKITKRGQNVTFRCDPISEHNRLYWYRQTLGQGPEFLTYFQNEAQLEKSRLLSDRFSAERPKGSFSTLEIQRTEQGDSAMYLCASSSPVHIGEQFFGPGTRLTVL.

This clonotype came up a few times. The chain couples TRBV14 to TRBJ2-7; a weak D match, TRBD1 (5 bases). The CDR3 has 17 amino acids. V was pared by 3 bases and J by 1 base, with 19 bases between. In germline, CDR1 is SGHDN, CDR2 FVKESK. DNA of the CDR3: TGTGCCAGCAGCCATGCCCCCGGACACTTTAATTCCTACGAGCAGTACGTC. Residues: CASSHAPGHFNSYEQYV.

V usage is TRBV20-1 and J usage is TRBJ2-7; 8 nucleotides match TRBD1. V lost 0 bases, J lost 10 bases, and 14 bases stayed unmatched. The germline V gene has CDR1 DFQATT and CDR2 SNEGSKA (reference sequence). The CDR3 spans 15 residues. The CDR3 DNA reads as TGCAGTGCTAGAGACCTCCGGACAGGGCATTTTTTACAGTACTTC. Its protein product is CSARDLRTGHFLQYF.

The chain is built from TRBV5-5 and TRBJ2-7; D uncertain. CDR1 and CDR2 (germline): SGHKS, YYEKEE (reference sequence). CDR3 length: 11 amino acids. The V end was cut by 1 base, the J end by 7 bases, with 6 bases between. CDR3 protein: CASSLLEEQYF. CDR3 bases: TGTGCCAGCAGCTTGTTAGAAGAGCAGTACTTC.

The sample holds a few counts of this clonotype. This chain uses TRBV20-1 with TRBJ1-2, with TRBD1 matching over 8 bases. The CDR3 spans 11 residues. V trimming: 4 bases; J trimming: 7 bases; junction bases outside the gene matches: 2. CDR1 is DFQATT and CDR2 is SNEGSKA in the germline V gene (reference sequence). CDR3 residues: CSATTGAGYTF. CDR3 sequence (DNA): TGCAGTGCTACGACAGGGGCTGGCTACACCTTC.

The J gene is TRBJ2-2, the V gene TRBV18, with unresolved D. The germline gives CDR1 KGHSH, CDR2 LQKENI. This CDR3 has 16 residues. Trimming left V 0 bases short and J 2 bases short, with 10 bases between. The CDR3 here is CASSPPGKFNTGELFF. Written as DNA, the CDR3 is TGTGCCAGCTCACCACCGGGGAAGTTTAACACCGGGGAGCTGTTTTTT.

There are a few counts of this clonotype. This chain connects TRBV18 to TRBJ2-3; 12 bases match TRBD2. V was clipped by 1 base and J by 6 bases; unmatched bases: 5. Germline CDR1 and CDR2: KGHSH and LQKENI. The CDR3 has 16 amino acids. Here the CDR3 reads CASSPRSSGGADTQYF. CDR3 bases: TGTGCCAGCTCACCACGCTCTAGCGGGGGGGCTGATACGCAGTATTTT.

The J gene is TRBJ1-1, the V gene TRBV5-1; 9 bases are a match to TRBD1. The CDR3 sequence is 14 residues long. With 7 bases clipped from V and 5 bases from J, the junction kept 9 bases outside the gene matches. The germline gives CDR1 SGHRS, CDR2 YFSETQ. The CDR3 loop is CASGPTGGGTEAFF. The CDR3 region has the DNA TGCGCCAGCGGCCCGACAGGGGGTGGAACTGAAGCTTTCTTT.

The rearrangement uses TRBV6-5 and TRBJ2-1; TRBD2 matches 8 bases. The J segment lost 10 bases and the V segment lost 2 bases, leaving 22 bases of the junction unmatched. Germline CDR1 MNHEY, CDR2 SVGAGI. The CDR3 covers 19 residues. In DNA, the CDR3 is TGTGCCAGCAGTTACAAGCGGGGGTTGGGGACTCCGGAGAGAAGGGAGCAGTTCTTC. The encoded protein is CASSYKRGLGTPERREQFF.

The genes are TRBV7-9 and TRBJ1-6, with D possibly being TRBD1 (5 bases). This CDR3 is 16 amino acids long. V was pared by 1 base and J by 2 bases, with 9 bases between. Germline V lookup: CDR1 SEHNR, CDR2 FQNEAQ (reference sequence). For the CDR3, the DNA is TGTGCCAGCAGCTTAGAAGGGGTGCCCTATAATTCACCCCTCCACTTT. Translated, it gives CASSLEGVPYNSPLHF.

The CDR3 nucleotides are TGTGCCAGCAGTAGGACAGGGGAGGGGTACGAGCAGTACTTC. This sequence encodes CASSRTGEGYEQYF. This chain joins TRBV6-1 and TRBJ2-7; 9 bases are shared with TRBD1. V shed 5 bases, J shed 4 bases, and the junction held 6 bases outside the gene matches. In germline, CDR1 is MNHNS, CDR2 SASEGT. CDR3 length equals 14 residues.

In this sample, this clonotype turned up a few times. The V gene is TRBV5-1, the J gene TRBJ2-5; unclear D gene. Germline CDR1 SGHRS, CDR2 YFSETQ. Trimming stripped 1 base from V and 1 base from J, with 11 bases between. The length of the CDR3 is 15 residues. The CDR3 sequence: CASSLRHQVQETQYF. The CDR3, as DNA: TGCGCCAGCAGCTTGAGACACCAGGTCCAAGAGACCCAGTACTTC.